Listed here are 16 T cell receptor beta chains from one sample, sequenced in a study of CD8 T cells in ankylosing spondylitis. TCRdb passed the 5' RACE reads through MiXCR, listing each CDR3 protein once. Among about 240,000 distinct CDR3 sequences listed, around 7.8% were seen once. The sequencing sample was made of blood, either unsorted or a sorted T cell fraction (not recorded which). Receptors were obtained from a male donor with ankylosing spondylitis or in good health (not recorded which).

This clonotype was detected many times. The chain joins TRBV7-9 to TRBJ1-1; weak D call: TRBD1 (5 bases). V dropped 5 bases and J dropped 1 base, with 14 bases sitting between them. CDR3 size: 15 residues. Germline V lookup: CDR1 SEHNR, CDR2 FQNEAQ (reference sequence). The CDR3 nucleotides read TGTGCCAGCAGCAACTATGCAGGGCCGAACACTGAAGCTTTCTTT. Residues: CASSNYAGPNTEAFF.

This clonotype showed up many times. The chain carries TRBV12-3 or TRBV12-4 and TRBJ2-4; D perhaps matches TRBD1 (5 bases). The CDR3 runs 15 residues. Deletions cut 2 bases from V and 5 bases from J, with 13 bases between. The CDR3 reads CASSLTQGGQNIQYF. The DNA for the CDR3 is TGTGCCAGCAGTTTAACTCAGGGTGGCCAAAACATTCAGTACTTC.

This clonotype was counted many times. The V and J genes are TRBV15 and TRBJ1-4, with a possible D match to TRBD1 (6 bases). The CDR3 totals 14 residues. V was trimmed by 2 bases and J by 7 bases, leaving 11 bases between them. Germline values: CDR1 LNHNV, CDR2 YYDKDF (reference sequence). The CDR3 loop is CATSRQGRGEKLFF. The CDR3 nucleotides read TGTGCCACCAGCAGACAGGGGAGAGGTGAAAAACTGTTTTTT.

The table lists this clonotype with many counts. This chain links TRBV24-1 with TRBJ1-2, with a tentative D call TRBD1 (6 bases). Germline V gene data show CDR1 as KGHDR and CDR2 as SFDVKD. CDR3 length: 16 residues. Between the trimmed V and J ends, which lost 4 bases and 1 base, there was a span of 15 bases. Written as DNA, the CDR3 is TGTGCCACCAGTGAGGGACACCCCGGGGGTAACTATGGCTACACCTTC. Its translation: CATSEGHPGGNYGYTF.

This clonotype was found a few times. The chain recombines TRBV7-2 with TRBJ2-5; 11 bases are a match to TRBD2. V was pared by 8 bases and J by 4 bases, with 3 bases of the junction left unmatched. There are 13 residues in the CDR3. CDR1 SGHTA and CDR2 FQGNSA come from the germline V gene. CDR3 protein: CASPLAGGETQYF. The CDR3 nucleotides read TGTGCCAGCCCTCTAGCGGGGGGAGAGACCCAGTACTTC.

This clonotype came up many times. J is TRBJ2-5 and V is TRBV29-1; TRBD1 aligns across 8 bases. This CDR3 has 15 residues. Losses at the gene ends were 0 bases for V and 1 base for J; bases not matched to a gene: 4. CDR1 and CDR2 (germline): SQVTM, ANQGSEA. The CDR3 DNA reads TGCAGCGTTGAAGAAAGGGACAGGCTCCAAGAGACCCAGTACTTC. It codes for CSVEERDRLQETQYF.

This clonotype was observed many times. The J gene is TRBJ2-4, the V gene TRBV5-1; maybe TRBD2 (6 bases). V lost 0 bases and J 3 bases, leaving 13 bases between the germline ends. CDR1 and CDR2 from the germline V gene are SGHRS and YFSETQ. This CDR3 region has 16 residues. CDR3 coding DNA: TGCGCCAGCAGCTTGGGACCCATAGCGGTCAAAAACATTCAGTACTTC. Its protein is CASSLGPIAVKNIQYF. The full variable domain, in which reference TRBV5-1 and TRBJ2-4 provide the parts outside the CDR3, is KAGVTQTPRYLIKTRGQQVTLSCSPISGHRSVSWYQQTPGQGLQFLFEYFSETQRNKGNFPGRFSGRQFSNSRSEMNVSTLELGDSALYLCASSLGPIAVKNIQYFGAGTRLSVL.

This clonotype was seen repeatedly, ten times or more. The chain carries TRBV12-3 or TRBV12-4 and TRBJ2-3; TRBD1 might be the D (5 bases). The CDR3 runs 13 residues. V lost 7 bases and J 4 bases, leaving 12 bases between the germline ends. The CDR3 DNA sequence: TGTGCCAGCAAAACCGAAGGGGCAGATACGCAGTATTTT. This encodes CASKTEGADTQYF.

DNA of the CDR3: TGCAGCGCCCTTCGGGGCGGGAGCTACGAGCAGTACTTC. This sequence encodes CSALRGGSYEQYF. The V gene is TRBV29-1, the J gene TRBJ2-7, with 7 bases lining up with TRBD2. Germline trimming cut 7 bases from V and 3 bases from J; bases unmatched to any gene: 9. The CDR3 is 13 residues long. Germline-derived CDR1 and CDR2 are SQVTM and ANQGSEA.

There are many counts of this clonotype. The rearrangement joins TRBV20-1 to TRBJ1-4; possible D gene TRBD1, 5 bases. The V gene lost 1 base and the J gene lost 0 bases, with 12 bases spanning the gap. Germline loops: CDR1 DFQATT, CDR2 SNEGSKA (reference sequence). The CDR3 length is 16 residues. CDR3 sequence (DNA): TGCAGTGCTAGAGGGGGACTTGTGGCAACTAATGAAAAACTGTTTTTT. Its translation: CSARGGLVATNEKLFF.

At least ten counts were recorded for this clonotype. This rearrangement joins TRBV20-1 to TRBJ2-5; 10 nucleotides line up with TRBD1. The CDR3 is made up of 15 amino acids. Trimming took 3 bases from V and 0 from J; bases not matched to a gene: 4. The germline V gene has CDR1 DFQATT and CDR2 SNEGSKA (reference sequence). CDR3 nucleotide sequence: TGCAGTGCTAGCGGACAGGGGGATAACCAAGAGACCCAGTACTTC. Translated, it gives CSASGQGDNQETQYF.

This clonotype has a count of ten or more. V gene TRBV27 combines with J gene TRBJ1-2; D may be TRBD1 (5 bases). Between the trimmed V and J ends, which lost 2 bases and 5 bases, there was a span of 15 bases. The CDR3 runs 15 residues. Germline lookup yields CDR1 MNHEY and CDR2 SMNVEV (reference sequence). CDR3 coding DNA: TGTGCCAGCAGTTTAGAAGGGTCTGGGGGGTATGGCTACACCTTC. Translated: CASSLEGSGGYGYTF.

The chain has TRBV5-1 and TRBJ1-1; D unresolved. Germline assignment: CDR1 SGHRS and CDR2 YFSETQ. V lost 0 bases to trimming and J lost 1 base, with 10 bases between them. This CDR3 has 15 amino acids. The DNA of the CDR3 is TGCGCCAGCAGCTTGGGGCTACAGCAGAACACTGAAGCTTTCTTT. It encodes CASSLGLQQNTEAFF.

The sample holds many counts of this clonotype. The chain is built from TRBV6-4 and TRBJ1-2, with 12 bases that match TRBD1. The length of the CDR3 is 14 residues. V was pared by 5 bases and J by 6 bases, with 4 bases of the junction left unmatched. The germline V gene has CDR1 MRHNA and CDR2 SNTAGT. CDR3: CASSPGQGADGYTF. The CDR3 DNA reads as TGTGCCAGCAGTCCGGGACAGGGGGCCGATGGCTACACCTTC.

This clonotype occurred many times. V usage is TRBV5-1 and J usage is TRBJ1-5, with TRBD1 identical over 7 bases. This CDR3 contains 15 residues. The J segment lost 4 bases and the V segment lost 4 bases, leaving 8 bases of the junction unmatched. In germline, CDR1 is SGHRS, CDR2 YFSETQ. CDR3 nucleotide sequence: TGCGCCAGCAGCCCGGAGGGGGCAGCTAATCAGCCCCAGCATTTT. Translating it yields CASSPEGAANQPQHF.

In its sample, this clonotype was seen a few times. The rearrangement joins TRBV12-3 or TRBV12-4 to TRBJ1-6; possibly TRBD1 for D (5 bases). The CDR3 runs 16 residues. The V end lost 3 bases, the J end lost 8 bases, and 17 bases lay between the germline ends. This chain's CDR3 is CASSFLRGGGDSPLHF. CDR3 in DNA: TGTGCCAGCAGTTTCCTAAGGGGAGGAGGGGATTCACCCCTCCACTTT.